These T cell receptor beta chains were read from a single sample in a study of blood T cells in healthy people across ages. A single record per CDR3 protein comes from TCRdb applying MiXCR to the 5' RACE reads. This table has 1.4 million or so distinct CDR3 sequences, less than 45% appearing once. The sample taken for sequencing was blood. The source is a young woman in good health. CDR3s include the opening cysteine and the closing phenylalanine or tryptophan. The D gene is left open where the match is weak. Only part of the rows carry a size: once, few, many, or a class if the clone is expanded.

CDR3nt: TGTGCCGCCCGGGATCCAAATGAAAAACTGTTTTTT
CDR3aa: CAARDPNEKLFF
j_gene: TRBJ1-4
abundance: .
v_gene: TRBV6-2/TRBV6-3
d_gene: .

CDR3nt: TGTGCCAGCAGCCTCGAAGAGGGGCGGCAAGAGACCCAGTACTTC
CDR3aa: CASSLEEGRQETQYF
j_gene: TRBJ2-5
abundance: .
v_gene: TRBV3-1
d_gene: .

CDR3nt: TGTGCCTGGAGTGTCTCCGAAGGGGGCACGTTCTTC
CDR3aa: CAWSVSEGGTFF
j_gene: TRBJ2-1
abundance: .
v_gene: TRBV30
d_gene: TRBD1

CDR3nt: TGTGCCAGCAAACTCGGCGGGGGGAACACTGAAGCTTTCTTT
CDR3aa: CASKLGGGNTEAFF
j_gene: TRBJ1-1
abundance: .
v_gene: TRBV7-9
d_gene: .

CDR3nt: TGCAGTGCTAGATTGGTCAATAGGCTCCAAGAAGCTTTCTTT
CDR3aa: CSARLVNRLQEAFF
j_gene: TRBJ1-1
abundance: .
v_gene: TRBV20-1
d_gene: .

CDR3nt: TGTGCCGGCCACCCGGGGAAGTGGCGCTACGAGCAGTACTTC
CDR3aa: CAGHPGKWRYEQYF
j_gene: TRBJ2-7
abundance: .
v_gene: TRBV6-6
d_gene: .

CDR3nt: TGTGCCAGCTCACCTTCCGCGAGGGGCACTAAAGCTTTCTTT
CDR3aa: CASSPSARGTKAFF
j_gene: TRBJ1-1
abundance: .
v_gene: TRBV18
d_gene: .

CDR3nt: TGTGCCAGCAGAGCCGGGACAGGGGTTCTTCAGCCCCAGCATTTT
CDR3aa: CASRAGTGVLQPQHF
j_gene: TRBJ1-5
abundance: .
v_gene: TRBV27
d_gene: TRBD1

CDR3nt: TGTGCCAGCAACCGGGACCCTTATAGCAATCAGCCCCAGCATTTT
CDR3aa: CASNRDPYSNQPQHF
j_gene: TRBJ1-5
abundance: .
v_gene: TRBV2
d_gene: .

CDR3nt: TGTGCCAGCAGCTCCCGACAGACGTATGGCTACACCTTC
CDR3aa: CASSSRQTYGYTF
j_gene: TRBJ1-2
abundance: few
v_gene: TRBV11-2
d_gene: .